These T cell receptor beta chains were read from a single sample in a study of patients and donors after allogeneic stem cell transplantation. TCRdb reprocessed the RT-PCR reads via MiXCR and lists one record per CDR3 protein. Counted here are fewer than 500,000 distinct CDR3 sequences, 16% occurring once; the ten biggest clones make up less than 9.5%. The sequencing input was blood, either unsorted or a sorted T cell fraction (not recorded which). Receptors originate from a human donor who was either an allogeneic HSCT recipient or a stem cell or donor lymphocyte infusion donor (not recorded which). It is not recorded whose cells these are; they may come from a transplant donor. Both conserved end residues are part of each CDR3. D genes are given only for firm matches. Clone size is stated in some rows and not others, as once, few, many or a class when expanded.

NA,TRBV24-1,few,TRBJ1-4,CATSEGGEKLFF,TGTGCCACCAGTGAGGGCGGTGAAAAACTGTTTTTT
TRBD1,TRBV10-3,few,TRBJ2-3,CAISGRDRAADTQYF,TGTGCCATCAGTGGCCGGGACAGGGCGGCAGATACGCAGTATTTT
TRBD2,TRBV6-1,few,TRBJ2-1,CASSAQAGVYNEQFF,TGTGCCAGCAGTGCCCAAGCGGGGGTCTACAATGAGCAGTTCTTC
TRBD1,TRBV19,NA,TRBJ2-1,CASRTGGYNEQFF,TGTGCCAGTCGGACAGGTGGCTACAATGAGCAGTTCTTC
NA,TRBV12-3/TRBV12-4,many,TRBJ1-3,CASLRRGDSGNTIYF,TGTGCCAGCCTGCGGCGGGGGGACTCTGGAAACACCATATATTTT
NA,TRBV2,NA,TRBJ1-4,CASSESILPGEKLFF,TGTGCCAGCAGTGAATCGATCCTACCCGGGGAAAAACTGTTTTTT
NA,TRBV19,NA,TRBJ1-4,CATRKGSLGEKLFF,TGTGCCACCAGGAAGGGCAGTCTTGGCGAAAAACTGTTTTTT
NA,TRBV5-1,few,TRBJ1-3,CASSSGVSGNTIYF,TGCGCCAGCAGCTCGGGCGTCTCTGGAAACACCATATATTTT
NA,TRBV5-1,many,TRBJ2-4,CASMSNPLAGIQYF,TGCGCCAGCATGTCAAACCCCCTAGCTGGCATTCAGTACTTC
NA,TRBV2,few,TRBJ2-1,CASSEARRRPRQFF,TGTGCCAGCAGTGAAGCACGGCGGCGACCTCGGCAGTTCTTC
NA,TRBV20-1,NA,TRBJ2-3,CSARDPRGITDTQYF,TGCAGTGCTAGAGATCCCCGGGGCATCACAGATACGCAGTATTTT
TRBD1,TRBV14,few,TRBJ2-7,CASSQHRGPWSSYEQYF,TGTGCCAGCAGCCAACACAGGGGTCCCTGGAGCTCCTACGAGCAGTACTTC
NA,TRBV6-5,few,TRBJ2-2,CASSYPQGGDTGELFF,TGTGCCAGCAGTTACCCTCAGGGGGGCGACACCGGGGAGCTGTTTTTT
NA,TRBV5-4,NA,TRBJ2-1,CASSLRGQGQFF,TGTGCCAGCAGCCTGAGGGGTCAGGGACAGTTCTTC
NA,TRBV20-1,NA,TRBJ2-7,CSAIRYEQYF,TGCAGTGCCATCCGCTACGAGCAGTACTTC
NA,TRBV15,NA,TRBJ1-5,CATSRDYGFEQGVLNQPQHF,TGTGCCACCAGCAGAGATTACGGATTTGAACAGGGCGTGCTAAATCAGCCCCAGCATTTT
NA,TRBV30,NA,TRBJ1-2,CAWTPPRPRESYGYTF,TGTGCCTGGACTCCCCCAAGGCCCAGGGAGAGCTATGGCTACACCTTC
NA,TRBV29-1,NA,TRBJ1-1,CSVGPGGSVRTEAFF,TGCAGCGTTGGTCCCGGGGGATCGGTGAGGACTGAAGCTTTCTTT
NA,TRBV20-1,few,TRBJ2-5,CSARDVGRALQETQYF,TGCAGTGCTAGAGATGTAGGCAGGGCCCTCCAAGAGACCCAGTACTTC
TRBD2,TRBV6-1,NA,TRBJ2-7,CASSDQAVAGLKYF,TGTGCCAGCAGTGACCAAGCGGTAGCGGGATTAAAGTACTTC
TRBD2,TRBV3-1,few,TRBJ2-1,CASSQDGTSGNNEQFF,TGTGCCAGCAGCCAAGACGGGACTAGCGGGAACAATGAGCAGTTCTTC
TRBD2,TRBV29-1,few,TRBJ2-3,CSVNRGGRTDTQYF,TGCAGCGTTAACCGGGGGGGCCGCACAGATACGCAGTATTTT
NA,TRBV2,NA,TRBJ2-5,CASREDRPGETQYF,TGTGCCAGCAGGGAGGACCGACCAGGGGAGACCCAGTACTTC
TRBD1,TRBV6-1,few,TRBJ2-7,CASSDPGQGSYEQYF,TGTGCCAGCAGTGACCCGGGACAGGGCTCCTACGAGCAGTACTTC
NA,TRBV7-3,NA,TRBJ2-5,CASSQLGAQETQYF,TGTGCCAGCAGCCAGTTGGGGGCGCAAGAGACCCAGTACTTC